This TCR beta chain was found in a study of blood T cell repertoires in COVID-19. Overall study: COVID-19 samples from acute and convalescent phases originated in the United States, Italy and Spain. T cells, B-cell-depleted T cells, or PBMCs provided the cDNA or gDNA that served as material.

Original processing methods: Reference gene primer amplification yielded estimated nucleated cell counts. Sequencing used immunoSEQ multiplex PCR; TCRdb keeps in-frame clones, though not all of them. The V and J calls and clone size are taken from that table; D and trimming were inferred from the DNA. The sample carries about 20,000 clones, around 79% recorded once. Trimming shortened V by 0 bases and J by 8 bases, and 11 bases separated the two germline ends. The germline V gene encodes CDR1 MNHNY and CDR2 SVGAGI (reference sequence). This CDR3 comprises 14 residues. Material for sequencing was peripheral blood. The TCR sequence derives from a man at least 80 years old with acute or convalescent COVID-19. The V gene is TRBV6-6, the J gene TRBJ2-1; D is perhaps TRBD1 (6 bases). This chain's CDR3 is CASSYSTGPYEQFF. The DNA for the CDR3 is TGTGCCAGCAGTTACTCGACAGGCCCTTATGAGCAGTTCTTC.